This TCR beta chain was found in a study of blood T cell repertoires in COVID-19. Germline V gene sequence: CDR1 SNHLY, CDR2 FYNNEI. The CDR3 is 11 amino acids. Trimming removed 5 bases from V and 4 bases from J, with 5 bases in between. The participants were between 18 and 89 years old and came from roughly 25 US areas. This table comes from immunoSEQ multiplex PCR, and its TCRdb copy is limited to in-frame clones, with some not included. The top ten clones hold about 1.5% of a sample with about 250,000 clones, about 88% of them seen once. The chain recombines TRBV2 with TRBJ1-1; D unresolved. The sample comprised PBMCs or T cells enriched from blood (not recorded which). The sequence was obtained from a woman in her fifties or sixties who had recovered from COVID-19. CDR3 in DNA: TGTGCCAGCAGTCCCCTCACTGAAGCTTTCTTT. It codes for CASSPLTEAFF.